Below, 12 T cell receptor beta chains from the same sample are listed, as sequenced in a study of cytomegalovirus exposure and HLA in healthy donors. 13 Jbeta primers and 60 Vbeta primers were used for the PCR. The repertoire was sequenced with immunoSEQ multiplex PCR; TCRdb's copy has only in-frame clones and lacks some. The sample holds 110,000 to 150,000 clones, approximately 80% seen once. Sequencing used PBMCs. These receptors came from a woman in her late teens or twenties in good health and CMV-seropositive.

The V and J genes are TRBV7-9 and TRBJ1-1; tentatively, D is TRBD1 (5 bases). CDR3 length: 13 amino acids. Per the germline V gene, CDR1 is SEHNR and CDR2 is FQNEAQ (reference sequence). Trimming pared 4 bases from V and 10 bases from J, leaving 16 bases between. CDR3 DNA: TGTGCCAGCAGCTCGACAGCCCTTCGAGTAGCTTTCTTT. Protein product: CASSSTALRVAFF.

This chain uses TRBV6-1 with TRBJ1-4; TRBD1 aligns across 11 bases. This CDR3 region has 15 residues. CDR1 and CDR2 from the germline V gene are MNHNS and SASEGT. With V trimmed by 6 bases and J by 4 bases, 4 bases remained unmatched. The CDR3 is CASRDRGLVNEKLFF. As DNA, the CDR3 is TGTGCCAGCAGGGACAGGGGGCTAGTTAATGAAAAACTGTTTTTT.

The CDR3 spells CASSVGASGGAGEQFF. CDR3 nucleotides: TGTGCCAGCAGCGTAGGTGCTAGCGGGGGGGCTGGGGAGCAGTTCTTC. V and J are TRBV9 and TRBJ2-1, with 12 bases that match TRBD2. CDR1 is SGDLS and CDR2 is YYNGEE in the germline V gene. The CDR3 is made up of 16 amino acids. Trimming cost V 0 bases and J 10 bases; bases outside gene matches: 8.

The chain joins TRBV2 to TRBJ2-3; D might be TRBD2 (7 bases). The length of the CDR3 is 14 residues. Trimming pared 8 bases from V and 3 bases from J, leaving 15 bases between. Germline CDR1 is SNHLY and CDR2 is FYNNEI. The CDR3 spells CASLKGEGTDTQYF. The CDR3 DNA reads TGTGCCAGCCTGAAGGGGGAGGGGACAGATACGCAGTATTTT.

This clone was seen only once. The chain is built from TRBV7-9 and TRBJ2-7; 12 bases line up with TRBD2. CDR1 is SEHNR, CDR2 FQNEAQ, per germline (reference sequence). This CDR3 contains 15 residues. Trimming cost V 4 bases and J 3 bases; bases outside gene matches: 4. CDR3 nucleotide sequence: TGTGCCAGCAGCTCGCGGGGACTAGCGGGCTACGAGCAGTACTTC. Residues: CASSSRGLAGYEQYF. Looking up the rest from reference TRBV7-9 and TRBJ2-7 gives the full variable domain: DTGVSQNPRHKITKRGQNVTFRCDPISEHNRLYWYRQTLGQGPEFLTYFQNEAQLEKSRLLSDRFSAERPKGSFSTLEIQRTEQGDSAMYLCASSSRGLAGYEQYFGPGTRLTVT.

The rearrangement links TRBV6-5 to TRBJ1-3; TRBD1 aligns across 7 bases. The ends lost 6 bases at V and 3 bases at J; junction bases unmatched: 2. Per germline, CDR1 MNHEY and CDR2 SVGAGI. CDR3 length: 13 residues. As DNA, the CDR3 is TGTGCCAGCAGAAACAGGGGTGGAAACACCATATATTTT. Amino acid sequence: CASRNRGGNTIYF.

The J gene is TRBJ2-7, the V gene TRBV7-9; 9 bases map to TRBD1. The junction had 10 bases not matched to a gene; V was cut back by 8 bases and J by 5 bases. The CDR3 has 14 amino acids. Germline V CDR1 and CDR2: SEHNR, FQNEAQ (reference sequence). CDR3 sequence (DNA): TGTGCCAGCGGTTCGGGACAGGGTTTCCACGAGCAGTACTTC. Its protein is CASGSGQGFHEQYF.

The J gene is TRBJ2-6, the V gene TRBV19; TRBD2 is a possible D gene (6 bases). V gave up 1 base and J gave up 1 base, with 11 bases separating them. This CDR3 has 17 amino acids. Germline V gives CDR1 LNHDA, CDR2 SQIVND (reference sequence). The CDR3 region has the DNA TGTGCCAGTAGTATAGGGTCAGGGAGGTCTGGGGCCAACGTCCTGACTTTC. Residues: CASSIGSGRSGANVLTF. Complete variable domain (other parts from reference TRBV19 and TRBJ2-6): DGGITQSPKYLFRKEGQNVTLSCEQNLNHDAMYWYRQDPGQGLRLIYYSQIVNDFQKGDIAEGYSVSREKKESFPLTVTSAQKNPTAFYLCASSIGSGRSGANVLTFGAGSRLTVL.

V and J are TRBV5-6 and TRBJ2-7, with TRBD2 matching over 8 bases. Trimming took 0 bases from V and 0 from J; bases not matched to a gene: 2. This CDR3 has 15 residues. The germline V gene encodes CDR1 SGHDT and CDR2 YYEEEE. The CDR3 sequence: CASSLVLAVSYEQYF. CDR3 DNA sequence: TGTGCCAGCAGCTTGGTACTAGCGGTCTCCTACGAGCAGTACTTC.

This clone was seen a few times. The chain joins TRBV14 to TRBJ1-2, with 8 bases fitting TRBD1. The CDR3 extends over 15 amino acids. Germline CDR1 and CDR2: SGHDN and FVKESK. Trimming at V came to 4 bases and at J to 6 bases, leaving 10 bases not matched to a gene. The CDR3 is CASSPRTGRMDGYTF. Written as DNA, the CDR3 is TGTGCCAGCAGCCCCCGGACAGGGCGCATGGATGGCTACACCTTC.

The chain carries TRBV29-1 and TRBJ1-1; possible D gene TRBD1, 5 bases. The CDR3 is 11 residues long. Trimming removed 4 bases at V and 3 bases at J, with 6 bases between. CDR1 is SQVTM, CDR2 ANQGSEA, per germline. Written as DNA, the CDR3 is TGCAGCGTTGGGGGGGACACTGAAGCTTTCTTT. It translates to CSVGGDTEAFF.

DNA for the CDR3: TGTGCCAGCCGGTCCTCGCAAGATACGCAGTATTTT. Its translation: CASRSSQDTQYF. This chain joins TRBV28 and TRBJ2-3; D is ambiguous. Germline V gives CDR1 MDHEN, CDR2 SYDVKM. The CDR3 covers 12 residues. V shed 8 bases and J shed 5 bases, with 11 bases lying between them.